This section outlines one T cell receptor beta chain sequence together with its context. The CDR3 spans 13 residues. Germline CDR1 is ENHRY and CDR2 is SYGVKD. Trimming cost V 0 bases and J 8 bases, with 10 bases left between them. TCRdb keeps only in-frame clones here, not all; method: immunoSEQ multiplex PCR. The sample has roughly 250,000 clones, 80% to 90% seen once. These data belong to a study of blood T cell repertoires in COVID-19. This chain connects TRBV10-3 to TRBJ1-1; possible D gene TRBD1, 5 bases. The sequence was obtained from a woman aged 25 to 45 with acute COVID-19. Sequencing was carried out using PBMCs or T cells enriched from blood (not recorded which). CDR3 in DNA: TGTGCCATCAGTGAGTCGGGGGGTAGCGAAGCTTTCTTT. It yields the protein CAISESGGSEAFF.